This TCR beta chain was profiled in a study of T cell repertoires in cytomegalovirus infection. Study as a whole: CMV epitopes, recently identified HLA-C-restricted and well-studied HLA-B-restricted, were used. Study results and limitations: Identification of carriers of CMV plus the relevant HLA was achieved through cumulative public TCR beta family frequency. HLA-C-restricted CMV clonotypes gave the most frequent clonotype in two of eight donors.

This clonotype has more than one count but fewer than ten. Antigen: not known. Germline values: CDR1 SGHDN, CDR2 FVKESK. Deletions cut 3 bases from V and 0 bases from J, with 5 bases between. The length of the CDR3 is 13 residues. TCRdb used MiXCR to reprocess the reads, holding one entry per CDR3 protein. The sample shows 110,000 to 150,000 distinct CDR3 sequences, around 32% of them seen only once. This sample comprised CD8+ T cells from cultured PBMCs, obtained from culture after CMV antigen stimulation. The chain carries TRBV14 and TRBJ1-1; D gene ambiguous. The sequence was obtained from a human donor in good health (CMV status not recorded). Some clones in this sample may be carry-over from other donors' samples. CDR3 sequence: CASSHLMNTEAFF. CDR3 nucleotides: TGTGCCAGCAGCCATCTCATGAACACTGAAGCTTTCTTT.